This is a list of T cell receptor beta chains from one sample in a study of T cell changes during pregnancy in multiple sclerosis. TCRdb keeps only in-frame clones here, not all; method: immunoSEQ multiplex PCR. The sample lists about 50,000 clones; around 92% were seen once. This specimen consisted of CD4+ T cells from peripheral blood mononuclear cells, obtained in the third trimester of pregnancy. Every receptor here comes from a female donor with multiple sclerosis, enrolled in a pregnancy study. CDR3s leave out the opening cysteine and the closing phenylalanine or tryptophan.

TRBV30,TRBJ1-5,12,AWSRGGAGTPQH
TRBV19,TRBJ1-5,18,ASSIDIPPTTGRASQPQH
TRBV9,TRBJ2-5,14,ASSLSTGGGQETQY
TRBV7-2,TRBJ2-1,13,ASSLHVPRGGEQF
TRBV10-3,TRBJ2-1,12,AISAGSSYNEQF
TRBV6-6,TRBJ2-1,12,ASSSGSSYNEQF
TRBV19,TRBJ2-5,13,ASSTSTGLGETQY
TRBV6-5,TRBJ1-2,10,ASMGGGYGYT
TRBV19,TRBJ1-6,13,ASSSNRGANSPLH
TRBV19,TRBJ2-7,17,ASSPGGLAGVGGPYEQY
TRBV9,TRBJ2-3,15,ASSASGGRGGTDTQY
TRBV7-2,TRBJ2-5,13,ASSFSGGKEETQY
TRBV5-6,TRBJ1-2,14,ASSSMAGTTNYGYT
TRBV20-1,TRBJ2-2,9,SATLTGELF
TRBV29-1,TRBJ2-7,9,SALTGYEQY
TRBV2,TRBJ2-3,14,ASSSGLAGNTDTQY
TRBV7-6,TRBJ2-2,11,ASKSTGTGELF
TRBV4-3,TRBJ2-3,12,ASSQGRGPGNRY
TRBV15,TRBJ1-2,13,ATSSPRSVPYGYT
TRBV5-4,TRBJ1-1,12,ASSLWALNTEAF
TRBV7-9,TRBJ1-2,12,ASSFKGAGYGYT
TRBV4-1,TRBJ1-2,11,ASSQDDTYGYT
TRBV11-2,TRBJ1-4,13,ASSLVGRGGEKLF
TRBV2,TRBJ2-2,13,ASSSWGQGAGELF
TRBV2,TRBJ2-5,14,ASSEVSSGTQETQY
TRBV19,TRBJ1-1,10,ASSPTAERAF
TRBV6-1,TRBJ1-5,12,ASLLGQGKGPQH
TRBV5-1,TRBJ1-3,12,ASSGASSGNTIY
TRBV13,TRBJ2-1,15,ASSLGPERTSGNEQF
TRBV7-9,TRBJ1-5,13,ASSSAPGGGQPQH
TRBV2,TRBJ2-2,12,ASMRTGNPGELF
TRBV6-5,TRBJ2-7,11,ASSNPGYHEQY
TRBV7-8,TRBJ2-2,12,ASGQGISAGELF
TRBV19,TRBJ2-2,13,ASSRGEGYTGELF
TRBV11-1,TRBJ2-5,11,ASRGDRGWTQY
TRBV7-2,TRBJ2-7,13,ASSFIAGGRYEQY
TRBV7-2,TRBJ1-2,11,ASSLLFRDGYT
TRBV6-4,TRBJ2-3,12,ASSEAGGTDTQY